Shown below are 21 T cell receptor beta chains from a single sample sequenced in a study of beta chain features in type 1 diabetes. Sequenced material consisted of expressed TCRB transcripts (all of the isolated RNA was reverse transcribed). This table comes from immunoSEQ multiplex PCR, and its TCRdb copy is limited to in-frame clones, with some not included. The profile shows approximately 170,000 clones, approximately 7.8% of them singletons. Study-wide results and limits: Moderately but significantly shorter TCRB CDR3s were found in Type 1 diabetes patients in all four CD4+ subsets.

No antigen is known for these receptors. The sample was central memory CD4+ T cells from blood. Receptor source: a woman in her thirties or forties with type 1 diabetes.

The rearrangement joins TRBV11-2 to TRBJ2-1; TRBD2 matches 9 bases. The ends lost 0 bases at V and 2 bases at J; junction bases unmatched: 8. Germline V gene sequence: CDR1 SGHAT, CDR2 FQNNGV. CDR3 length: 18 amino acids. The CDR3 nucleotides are TGTGCCAGCAGCTTAGAGTACAGCTTAGCGGGGGCCTACAATGAGCAGTTCTTC. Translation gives CASSLEYSLAGAYNEQFF.

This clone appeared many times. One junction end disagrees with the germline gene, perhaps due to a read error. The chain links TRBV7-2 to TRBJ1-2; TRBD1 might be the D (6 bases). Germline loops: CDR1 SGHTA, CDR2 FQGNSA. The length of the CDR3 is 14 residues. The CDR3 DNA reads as TGTGCCAGCAGCTTAGTAGGGACACCCAAAACTACCTCCTTC. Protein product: CASSLVGTPKTTSF.

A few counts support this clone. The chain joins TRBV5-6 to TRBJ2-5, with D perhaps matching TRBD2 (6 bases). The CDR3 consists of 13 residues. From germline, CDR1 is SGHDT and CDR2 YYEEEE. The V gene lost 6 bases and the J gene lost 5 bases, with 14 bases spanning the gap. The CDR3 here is CASMGGVGETQYF. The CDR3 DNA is TGTGCCAGCATGGGGGGAGTTGGGGAGACCCAGTACTTC. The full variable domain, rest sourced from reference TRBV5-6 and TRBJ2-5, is DAGVTQSPTHLIKTRGQQVTLRCSPKSGHDTVSWYQQALGQGPQFIFQYYEEEERQRGNFPDRFSGHQFPNYSSELNVNALLLGDSALYLCASMGGVGETQYFGPGTRLLVL.

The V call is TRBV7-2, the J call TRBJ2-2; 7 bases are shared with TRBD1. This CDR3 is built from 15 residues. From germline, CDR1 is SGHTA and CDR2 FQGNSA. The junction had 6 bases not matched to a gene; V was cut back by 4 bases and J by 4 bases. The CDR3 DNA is TGTGCCAGCAGCTCTAGGGGGCTGGGCACCGGGGAGCTGTTTTTT. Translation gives CASSSRGLGTGELFF.

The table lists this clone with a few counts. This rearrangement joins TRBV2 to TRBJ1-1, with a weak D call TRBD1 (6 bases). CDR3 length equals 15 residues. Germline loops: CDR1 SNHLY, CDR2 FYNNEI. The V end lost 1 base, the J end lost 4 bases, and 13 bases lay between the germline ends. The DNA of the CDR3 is TGTGCCAGCAGTGAAGAAGGGGGTGGGAGCACTGAAGCTTTCTTT. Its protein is CASSEEGGGSTEAFF. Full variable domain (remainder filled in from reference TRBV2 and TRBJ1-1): EPEVTQTPSHQVTQMGQEVILRCVPISNHLYFYWYRQILGQKVEFLVSFYNNEISEKSEIFDDQFSVERPDGSNFTLKIRSTKLEDSAMYFCASSEEGGGSTEAFFGQGTRLTVV.

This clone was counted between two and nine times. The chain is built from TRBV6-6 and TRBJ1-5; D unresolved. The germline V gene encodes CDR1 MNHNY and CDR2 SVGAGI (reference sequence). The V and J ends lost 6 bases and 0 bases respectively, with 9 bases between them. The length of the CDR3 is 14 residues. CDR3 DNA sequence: TGTGCCAGCAGGCCCAGGTATAGCAATCAGCCCCAGCATTTT. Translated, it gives CASRPRYSNQPQHF.

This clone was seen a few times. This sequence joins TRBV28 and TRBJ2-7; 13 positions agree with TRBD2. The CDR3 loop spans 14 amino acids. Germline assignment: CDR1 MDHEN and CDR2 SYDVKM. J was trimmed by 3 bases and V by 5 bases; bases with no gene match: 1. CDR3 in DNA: TGTGCCAGCAGTCGGACTAGCGGGGGCTACGAGCAGTACTTC. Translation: CASSRTSGGYEQYF.

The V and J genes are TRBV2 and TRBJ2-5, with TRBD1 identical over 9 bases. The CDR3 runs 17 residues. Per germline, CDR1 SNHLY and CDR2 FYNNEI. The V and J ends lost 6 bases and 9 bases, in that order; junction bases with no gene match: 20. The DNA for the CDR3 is TGTGCCAGCAGACCCGGGACAGGGAGAAGTGGGGGAAGGGCCCAGTACTTC. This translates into CASRPGTGRSGGRAQYF.

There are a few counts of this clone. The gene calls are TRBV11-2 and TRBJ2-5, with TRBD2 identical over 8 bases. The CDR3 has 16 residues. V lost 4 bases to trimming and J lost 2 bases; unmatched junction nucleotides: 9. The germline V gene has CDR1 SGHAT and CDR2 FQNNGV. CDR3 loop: CASSYQAGAGQETQYF. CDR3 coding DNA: TGTGCCAGCAGCTATCAAGCGGGGGCGGGGCAAGAGACCCAGTACTTC. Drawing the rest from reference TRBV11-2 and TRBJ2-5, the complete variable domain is EAGVAQSPRYKIIEKRQSVAFWCNPISGHATLYWYQQILGQGPKLLIQFQNNGVVDDSQLPKDRFSAERLKGVDSTLKIQPAKLEDSAVYLCASSYQAGAGQETQYFGPGTRLLVL.

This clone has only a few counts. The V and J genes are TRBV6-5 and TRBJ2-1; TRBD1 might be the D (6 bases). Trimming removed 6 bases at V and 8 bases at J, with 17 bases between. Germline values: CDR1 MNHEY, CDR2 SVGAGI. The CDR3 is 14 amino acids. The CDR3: CASSRSWGPDEQFF. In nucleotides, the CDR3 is TGTGCCAGCAGCAGGAGCTGGGGGCCCGATGAGCAGTTCTTC.

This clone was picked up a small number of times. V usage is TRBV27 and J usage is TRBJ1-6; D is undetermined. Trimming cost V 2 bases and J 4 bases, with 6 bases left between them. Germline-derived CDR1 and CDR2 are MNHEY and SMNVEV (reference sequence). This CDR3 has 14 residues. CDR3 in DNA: TGTGCCAGCAGTTTAGGACTGTATAATTCACCCCTCCACTTT. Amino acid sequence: CASSLGLYNSPLHF.

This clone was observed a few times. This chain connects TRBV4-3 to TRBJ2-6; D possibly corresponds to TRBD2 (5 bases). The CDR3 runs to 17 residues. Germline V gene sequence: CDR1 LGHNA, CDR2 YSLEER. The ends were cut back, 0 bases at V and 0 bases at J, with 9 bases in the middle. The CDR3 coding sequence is TGCGCCAGCAGCCAAGAACTAGGCGGCTCTGGGGCCAACGTCCTGACTTTC. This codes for CASSQELGGSGANVLTF.

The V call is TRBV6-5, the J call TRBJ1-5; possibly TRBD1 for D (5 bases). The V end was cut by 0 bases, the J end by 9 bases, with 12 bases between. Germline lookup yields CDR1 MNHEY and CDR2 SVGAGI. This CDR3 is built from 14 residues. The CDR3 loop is CASSYSRQGRPQHF. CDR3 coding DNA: TGTGCCAGCAGTTACTCTCGGCAGGGCCGGCCCCAGCATTTT.

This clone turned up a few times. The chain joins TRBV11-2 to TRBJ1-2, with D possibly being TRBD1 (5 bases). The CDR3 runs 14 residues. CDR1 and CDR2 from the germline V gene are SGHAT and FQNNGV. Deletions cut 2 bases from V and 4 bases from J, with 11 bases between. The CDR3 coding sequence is TGTGCCAGCAGCTTACAGGGCAGGACCTATGGCTACACCTTC. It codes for CASSLQGRTYGYTF.

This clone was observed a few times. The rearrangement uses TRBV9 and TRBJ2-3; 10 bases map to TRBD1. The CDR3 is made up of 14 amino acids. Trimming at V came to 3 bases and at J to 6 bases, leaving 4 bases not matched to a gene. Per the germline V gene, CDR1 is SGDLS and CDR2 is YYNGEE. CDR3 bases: TGTGCCAGCAGCGGACAGGGGGCGCGGGATACGCAGTATTTT. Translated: CASSGQGARDTQYF. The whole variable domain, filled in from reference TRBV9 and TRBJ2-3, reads DSGVTQTPKHLITATGQRVTLRCSPRSGDLSVYWYQQSLDQGLQFLIQYYNGEERAKGNILERFSAQQFPDLHSELNLSSLELGDSALYFCASSGQGARDTQYFGPGTRLTVL.

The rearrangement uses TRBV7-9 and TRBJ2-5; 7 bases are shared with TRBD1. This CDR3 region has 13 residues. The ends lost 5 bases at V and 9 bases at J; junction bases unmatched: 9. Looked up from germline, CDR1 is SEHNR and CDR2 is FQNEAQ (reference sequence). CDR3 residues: CASSRDSSRPQYF. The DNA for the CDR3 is TGTGCCAGCAGCCGGGACAGCTCTAGACCCCAGTACTTC.

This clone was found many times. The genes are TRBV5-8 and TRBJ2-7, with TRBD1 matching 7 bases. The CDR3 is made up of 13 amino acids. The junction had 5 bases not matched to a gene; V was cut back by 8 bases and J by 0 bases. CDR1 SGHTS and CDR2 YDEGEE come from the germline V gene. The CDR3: CASLGTASYEQYF. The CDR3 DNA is TGTGCCAGTCTCGGGACAGCCTCCTACGAGCAGTACTTC.

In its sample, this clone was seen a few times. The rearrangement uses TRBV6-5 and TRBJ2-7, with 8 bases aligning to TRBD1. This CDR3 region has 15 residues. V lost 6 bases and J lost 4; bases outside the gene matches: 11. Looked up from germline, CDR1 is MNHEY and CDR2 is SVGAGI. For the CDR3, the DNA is TGTGCCAGCAGCACGAACGGACAGGGACGGTACGAGCAGTACTTC. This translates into CASSTNGQGRYEQYF.

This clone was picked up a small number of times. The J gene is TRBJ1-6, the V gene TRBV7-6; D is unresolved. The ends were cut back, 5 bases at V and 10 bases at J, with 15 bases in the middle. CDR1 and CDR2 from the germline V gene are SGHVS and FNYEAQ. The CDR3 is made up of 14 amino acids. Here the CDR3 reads CASSEALTHSPLHF. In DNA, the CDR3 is TGTGCCAGCAGCGAGGCTCTCACCCACTCACCCCTCCACTTT.

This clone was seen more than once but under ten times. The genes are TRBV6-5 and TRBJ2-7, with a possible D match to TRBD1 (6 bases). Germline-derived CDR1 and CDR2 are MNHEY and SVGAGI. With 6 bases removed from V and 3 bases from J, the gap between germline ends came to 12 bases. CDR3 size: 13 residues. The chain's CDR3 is CASRLGRGYEQYF. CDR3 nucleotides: TGTGCCAGCAGACTCGGCAGGGGCTACGAGCAGTACTTC.

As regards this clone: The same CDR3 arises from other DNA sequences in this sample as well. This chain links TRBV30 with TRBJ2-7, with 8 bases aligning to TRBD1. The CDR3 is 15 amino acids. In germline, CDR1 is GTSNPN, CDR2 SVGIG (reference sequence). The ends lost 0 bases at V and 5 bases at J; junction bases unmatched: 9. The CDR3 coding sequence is TGTGCCTGGAGTGTGAAATCGACAGGGGTGGACGAGCAGTACTTC. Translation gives CAWSVKSTGVDEQYF.